These 18 T cell receptor beta chains came from one sample sequenced in a study of shared clonotypes between healthy human individuals. Sequencing was performed with immunoSEQ multiplex PCR; in TCRdb, only in-frame clones are kept and a portion is missing. The sample has over 2 million clones, around 96% seen once; the top ten hold 0.9% to 1.3%. Selected positively for CCR7 and CD45RO-negative, naive CD8 cells excluded terminally differentiated effector memory CD45RA+ cells. Input material: naive CD8+ T cells sorted from blood. The receptors shown here come from a man younger than 35 in good health.

The chain has TRBV29-1 and TRBJ2-2, with D tentatively TRBD1 (5 bases). The CDR3 has 15 residues. The V gene's germline CDR1 is SQVTM and CDR2 ANQGSEA. V lost 3 bases to trimming and J lost 0 bases, with 11 bases between them. CDR3 bases: TGCAGCGTTGAGGGGCGGACACCGAACACCGGGGAGCTGTTTTTT. Translated: CSVEGRTPNTGELFF.

CDR3 sequence: CASSLVGGEQYF. CDR3 DNA sequence: TGTGCCAGCAGCCTGGTGGGCGGCGAGCAGTACTTC. The chain joins TRBV27 to TRBJ2-7; D not certain. The germline CDR1 and CDR2 sequences are MNHEY and SMNVEV (reference sequence). V lost 6 bases to trimming and J lost 6 bases, with 12 bases between them. The length of the CDR3 is 12 residues.

In regard to this clone: In the same sample, other DNA sequences code for this CDR3. The genes are TRBV6-5 and TRBJ2-7; TRBD1 is a possible D gene (5 bases). Trimming removed 2 bases at V and 2 bases at J, with 7 bases between. The CDR3 sequence is 13 residues long. CDR1 and CDR2 from the germline V gene are MNHEY and SVGAGI. CDR3 nucleotides: TGTGCCAGCAGTTACGGACAAACCTACGAGCAGTACTTC. Residues: CASSYGQTYEQYF.

This clone showed up just once. The rearrangement links TRBV7-8 to TRBJ2-1, with D perhaps matching TRBD1 (6 bases). Trimming removed 5 bases from V and 7 bases from J, with 21 bases in between. Looked up from germline, CDR1 is SGHVS and CDR2 is FQNEAQ. This CDR3 has 16 residues. The CDR3 DNA sequence: TGTGCCAGCAGCCCAGGGGCAGGCACACTCTGGAATGAGCAGTTCTTC. It codes for CASSPGAGTLWNEQFF.

V and J are TRBV7-9 and TRBJ2-7; no firm D call. Trimming pared 0 bases from V and 2 bases from J, leaving 14 bases between. There are 16 residues in the CDR3. Per the germline V gene, CDR1 is SEHNR and CDR2 is FQNEAQ (reference sequence). CDR3 coding DNA: TGTGCCAGCAGCTTAGCGACGGACCAACCGACCTACGAGCAGTACTTC. Translated: CASSLATDQPTYEQYF. Together with reference TRBV7-9 and TRBJ2-7, the CDR3 gives the full variable domain: DTGVSQNPRHKITKRGQNVTFRCDPISEHNRLYWYRQTLGQGPEFLTYFQNEAQLEKSRLLSDRFSAERPKGSFSTLEIQRTEQGDSAMYLCASSLATDQPTYEQYFGPGTRLTVT.

CDR3 in DNA: TGTGCCAGCAGCTTGGTGGGGACCCCTGAAGCTTTCTTT. Its translation is CASSLVGTPEAFF. The chain employs TRBV5-4 and TRBJ1-1, with D maybe TRBD1 (5 bases). The germline V gene has CDR1 SGHNT and CDR2 YYREEE (reference sequence). The ends were cut back, 0 bases at V and 6 bases at J, with 9 bases in the middle. The CDR3 spans 13 residues.

The chain joins TRBV10-1 to TRBJ1-1; 7 nucleotides agree with TRBD1. The germline V gene has CDR1 WNHNN and CDR2 SYGVQD (reference sequence). V lost 6 bases to trimming and J lost 8 bases; unmatched junction nucleotides: 9. The CDR3 length is 13 residues. The DNA of the CDR3 is TGCGCCAGCAGCCTCTCCCGGGACAGCGAAGCTTTCTTT. Translation: CASSLSRDSEAFF.

The chain links TRBV6-5 to TRBJ2-7, with TRBD1 matching over 8 bases. The CDR3 contains 16 residues. CDR1 MNHEY and CDR2 SVGAGI come from the germline V gene. Trimming cost V 0 bases and J 4 bases; bases outside gene matches: 8. In DNA, the CDR3 is TGTGCCAGCAGTTACTCGGGGACAGGCGGCGGGTACGAGCAGTACTTC. Translating gives CASSYSGTGGGYEQYF.

The chain is built from TRBV9 and TRBJ1-2, with D uncertain. CDR3 size: 16 residues. Between the trimmed V and J ends, which lost 0 bases and 2 bases, there was a span of 14 bases. The germline gives CDR1 SGDLS, CDR2 YYNGEE. The CDR3 region is CASSVDPRETNYGYTF. The CDR3 DNA reads TGTGCCAGCAGCGTAGATCCCCGGGAAACCAACTATGGCTACACCTTC.

The table lists this clone with a count of one. This chain uses TRBV27 with TRBJ2-1, with D possibly matching TRBD2 (6 bases). This CDR3 is 13 amino acids long. CDR1 is MNHEY and CDR2 is SMNVEV in the germline V gene (reference sequence). Trimming removed 6 bases at V and 8 bases at J, with 14 bases between. The CDR3 bases are TGTGCCAGCAGACGGGGGACTGGCGATGAGCAGTTCTTC. Translation: CASRRGTGDEQFF.

The chain has TRBV19 and TRBJ2-1; no definite D call. Germline-derived CDR1 and CDR2 are LNHDA and SQIVND (reference sequence). V was pared by 0 bases and J by 5 bases, with 2 bases between. There are 12 residues in the CDR3. The CDR3 region has the DNA TGTGCCAGTAGTATAGACAACAATGAGCAGTTCTTC. Its protein product is CASSIDNNEQFF.

The V and J genes are TRBV27 and TRBJ2-1; D unclear. CDR3 length: 17 amino acids. Germline V gene data show CDR1 as MNHEY and CDR2 as SMNVEV (reference sequence). Between the trimmed V and J ends, which lost 6 bases and 8 bases, there was a span of 26 bases. As DNA, the CDR3 is TGTGCCAGCAGCCCCATCGGAGTGAGGAACCTTATGGATGAGCAGTTCTTC. Protein product: CASSPIGVRNLMDEQFF.

V is TRBV5-6 and J is TRBJ2-7, with 8 nucleotides matching TRBD2. Germline V gene lookup returns CDR1 SGHDT and CDR2 YYEEEE. The CDR3 contains 15 residues. V was clipped by 4 bases and J by 0 bases; unmatched bases: 6. The CDR3 sequence is CASSPGRGGSYEQYF. The CDR3 DNA reads TGTGCCAGCAGCCCCGGTCGGGGGGGCTCCTACGAGCAGTACTTC.

The chain couples TRBV10-1 to TRBJ1-1, with TRBD1 matching 7 bases. The CDR3 runs 14 residues. V lost 3 bases to trimming and J lost 5 bases; unmatched junction nucleotides: 6. CDR1 WNHNN and CDR2 SYGVQD come from the germline V gene (reference sequence). CDR3 DNA sequence: TGCGCCAGCAGTGATACCCAGGGGGGAACTGAAGCTTTCTTT. It translates to CASSDTQGGTEAFF.

This clone showed up just once. The rearrangement links TRBV9 to TRBJ2-7, with 14 positions matching TRBD2. The CDR3 has 15 residues. Germline values: CDR1 SGDLS, CDR2 YYNGEE. With 3 bases clipped from V and 6 bases from J, the junction kept 5 bases outside the gene matches. CDR3 sequence: CASSEGLAGVGEQYF. CDR3 DNA: TGTGCCAGCAGCGAGGGACTAGCGGGAGTGGGCGAGCAGTACTTC.

J is TRBJ1-2 and V is TRBV6-5, with a possible D match to TRBD1 (5 bases). In germline, CDR1 is MNHEY, CDR2 SVGAGI. This CDR3 region has 14 residues. Trimming removed 6 bases from V and 2 bases from J, with 13 bases in between. CDR3 sequence (DNA): TGTGCCAGCAGCAACCCGGGGGTGAACTATGGCTACACCTTC. This gives the protein CASSNPGVNYGYTF.

Worth noting for this clone: At the DNA level, this CDR3 is encoded by other sequences in the same sample as well. The J gene is TRBJ2-7, the V gene TRBV27, with 7 bases matching TRBD1. The V and J ends lost 2 bases and 2 bases, in that order; junction bases with no gene match: 3. CDR3 size: 14 residues. CDR1 is MNHEY, CDR2 SMNVEV, per germline (reference sequence). The CDR3 loop reads CASSLGGTAYEQYF. The CDR3 DNA reads as TGTGCCAGCAGTTTAGGTGGGACAGCCTACGAGCAGTACTTC.

This chain joins TRBV7-2 and TRBJ2-1; 9 positions match TRBD2. Germline CDR1 SGHTA, CDR2 FQGNSA. The CDR3 spans 18 residues. V lost 7 bases, J lost 4 bases, and 17 bases stayed unmatched. CDR3 loop: CASTSRPGREGGYNEQFF. CDR3 nucleotides: TGTGCCAGCACCTCCCGGCCGGGGCGGGAGGGAGGGTACAATGAGCAGTTCTTC.